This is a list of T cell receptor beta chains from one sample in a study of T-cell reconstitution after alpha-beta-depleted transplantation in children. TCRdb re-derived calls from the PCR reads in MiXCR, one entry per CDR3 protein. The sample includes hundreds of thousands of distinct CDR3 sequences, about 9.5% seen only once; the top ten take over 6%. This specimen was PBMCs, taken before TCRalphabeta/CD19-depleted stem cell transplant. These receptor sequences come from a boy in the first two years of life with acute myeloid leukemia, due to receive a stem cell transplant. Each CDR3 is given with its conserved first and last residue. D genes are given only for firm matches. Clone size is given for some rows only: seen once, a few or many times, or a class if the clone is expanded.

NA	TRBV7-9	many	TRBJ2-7	TGTGCCAGCAGCTTAGAAAGGGCGGGCTCCTACGAGCAGTACTTC	CASSLERAGSYEQYF
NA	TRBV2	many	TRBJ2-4	TGTGCCAGGGGAACAGGACCCGCAGCCAAAAACATTCAGTACTTC	CARGTGPAAKNIQYF
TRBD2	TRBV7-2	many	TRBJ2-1	TGTGCCAGCAGCTTAAATTTAGCGGGAGACCCTGAGCAGTTCTTC	CASSLNLAGDPEQFF
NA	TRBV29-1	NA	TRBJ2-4	TGCAGCGTTGCCGGGACACCAGGGGCCAAAAACATTCAGTACTTC	CSVAGTPGAKNIQYF
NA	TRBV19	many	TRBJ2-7	TGTGCCAGTAGTATCCGCGACGGAGTATACGAGCAGTACTTC	CASSIRDGVYEQYF
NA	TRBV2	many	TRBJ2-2	TGTGCCAGCAGTGAAAGACTGCGAACCGGGGAGCTGTTTTTT	CASSERLRTGELFF
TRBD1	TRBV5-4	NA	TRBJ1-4	TGTGCCAGCAGCTCCCGGGACAGGGGTTTTGAAAAACTGTTTTTT	CASSSRDRGFEKLFF
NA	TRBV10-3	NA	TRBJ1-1	TGTGCCATCAGTTCCAGGGGGAACACTGAAGCTTTCTTT	CAISSRGNTEAFF
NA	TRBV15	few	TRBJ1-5	TGTGCCACCAGCACCCCAGAGGGCAGCGTGTATAGCAATCAGCCCCAGCATTTT	CATSTPEGSVYSNQPQHF
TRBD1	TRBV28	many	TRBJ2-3	TGTGCCAGCAGCTCACGGGACAGGTACACAGATACGCAGTATTTT	CASSSRDRYTDTQYF
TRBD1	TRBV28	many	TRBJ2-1	TGTGCCAGCAGTCCTGCCGGACAGGGTGACTACAATGAGCAGTTCTTC	CASSPAGQGDYNEQFF
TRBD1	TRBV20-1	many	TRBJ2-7	TGCAGTGCCAAGGGGGACAGTTACGAGCAGTACTTC	CSAKGDSYEQYF